This T cell receptor beta chain derives from a study of T-cell memory formation after mild COVID-19. Germline loops: CDR1 MNHEY, CDR2 SVGAGI. This CDR3 spans 17 amino acids. Trimming at V came to 0 bases and at J to 4 bases, leaving 11 bases not matched to a gene. Findings of the study overall: Clones contracting day 15 to 85 were balanced CD4/CD8; later expanders leaned CD4+. Contracting CD4+ clones were located mainly in CM and EM, and CD8+ clones in EMRA. Nothing showed for sure that second-wave clones peaking on day 37 were SARS-CoV-2 specific.

Only a few counts were recorded for this clonotype. Its target is not known. UMIs and sample barcodes were carried by the TCR alpha and TCR beta cDNA libraries that 5'RACE produced using constant-segment primers. TCRdb independently ran MiXCR on the 5' RACE reads; one entry per CDR3 protein. The table records some 290,000 distinct CDR3 sequences, around 16% of them present only once. This receptor was identified in a man aged 18 to 30 who had mild COVID-19 (a few samples of this study predate the infection). Cell type and time point are not known. Sequencing was performed on PBMCs or a T cell subset sorted from them (not recorded which). The chain uses TRBV6-5 and TRBJ2-5, with 7 nucleotides matching TRBD2. The CDR3 DNA sequence: TGTGCCAGCAGTTACTCAGGGCCGGGAGGTCGCGGAGAGACCCAGTACTTC. Protein sequence: CASSYSGPGGRGETQYF.